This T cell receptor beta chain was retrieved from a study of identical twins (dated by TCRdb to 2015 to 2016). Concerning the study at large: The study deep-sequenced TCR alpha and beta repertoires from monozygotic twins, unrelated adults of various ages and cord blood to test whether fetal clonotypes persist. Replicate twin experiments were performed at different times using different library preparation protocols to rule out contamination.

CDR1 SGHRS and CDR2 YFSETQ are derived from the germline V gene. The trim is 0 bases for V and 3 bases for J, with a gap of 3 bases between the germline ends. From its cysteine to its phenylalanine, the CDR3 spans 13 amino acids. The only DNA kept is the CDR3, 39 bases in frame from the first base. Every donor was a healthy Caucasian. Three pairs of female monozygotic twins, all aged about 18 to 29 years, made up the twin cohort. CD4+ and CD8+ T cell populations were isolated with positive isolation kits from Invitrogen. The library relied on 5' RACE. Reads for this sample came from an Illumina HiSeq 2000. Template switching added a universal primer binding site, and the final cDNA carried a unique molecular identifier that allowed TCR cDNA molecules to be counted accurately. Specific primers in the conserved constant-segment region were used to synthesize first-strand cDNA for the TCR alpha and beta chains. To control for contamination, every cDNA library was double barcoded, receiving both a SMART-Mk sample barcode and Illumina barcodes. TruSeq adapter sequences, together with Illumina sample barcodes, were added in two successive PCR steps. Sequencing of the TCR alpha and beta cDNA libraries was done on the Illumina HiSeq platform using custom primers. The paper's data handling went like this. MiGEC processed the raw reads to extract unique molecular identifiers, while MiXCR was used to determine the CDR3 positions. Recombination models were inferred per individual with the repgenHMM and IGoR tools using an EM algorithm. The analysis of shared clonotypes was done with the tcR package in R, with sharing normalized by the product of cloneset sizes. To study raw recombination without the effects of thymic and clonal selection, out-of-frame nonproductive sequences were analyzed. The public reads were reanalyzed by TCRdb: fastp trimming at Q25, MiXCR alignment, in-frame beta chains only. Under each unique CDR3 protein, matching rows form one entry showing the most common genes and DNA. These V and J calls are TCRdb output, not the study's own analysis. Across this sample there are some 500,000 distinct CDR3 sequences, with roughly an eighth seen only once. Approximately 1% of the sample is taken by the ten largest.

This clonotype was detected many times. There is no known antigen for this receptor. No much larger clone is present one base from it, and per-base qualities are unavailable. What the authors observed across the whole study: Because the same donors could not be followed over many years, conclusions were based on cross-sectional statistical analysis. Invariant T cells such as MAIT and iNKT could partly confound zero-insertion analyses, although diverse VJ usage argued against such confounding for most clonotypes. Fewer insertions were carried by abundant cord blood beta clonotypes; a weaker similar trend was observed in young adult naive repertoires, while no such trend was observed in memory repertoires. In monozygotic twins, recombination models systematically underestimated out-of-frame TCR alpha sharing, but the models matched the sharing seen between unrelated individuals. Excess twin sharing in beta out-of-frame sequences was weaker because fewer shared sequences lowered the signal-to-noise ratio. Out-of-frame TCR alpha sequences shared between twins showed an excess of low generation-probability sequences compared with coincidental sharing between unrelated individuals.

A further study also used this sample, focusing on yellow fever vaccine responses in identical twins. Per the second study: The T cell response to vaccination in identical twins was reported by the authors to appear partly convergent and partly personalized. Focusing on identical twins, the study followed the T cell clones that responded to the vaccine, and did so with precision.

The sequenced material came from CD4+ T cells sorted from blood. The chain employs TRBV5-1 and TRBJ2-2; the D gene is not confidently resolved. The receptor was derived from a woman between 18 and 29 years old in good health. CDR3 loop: CASSLEDTGELFF. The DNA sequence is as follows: TGCGCCAGCAGCTTGGAGGACACCGGGGAGCTGTTTTTT.